Following are 14 T cell receptor beta chains from one sample sequenced in a study of T cell responses to AZD1222 COVID-19 vaccine. Sequenced by immunoSEQ multiplex PCR; TCRdb stores in-frame clones only, minus some. This sample carries around 170,000 clones, more than 75% of them seen once, and the ten largest clones take 0.99%. The sample in question was peripheral blood, obtained on day 0 of AZD1222 vaccination. The receptors come from an adult in good health.

The rearrangement uses TRBV4-2 and TRBJ1-1; no clear D gene. The germline CDR1 and CDR2 sequences are LGHNA and YNFKEQ. This CDR3 spans 14 amino acids. V was shortened by 1 base and J by 1 base, with 7 bases between the two germline ends. Written as DNA, the CDR3 is TGTGCCAGCAGCCAAGGAGATGAGAACACTGAAGCTTTCTTT. Its protein is CASSQGDENTEAFF.

The genes are TRBV5-1 and TRBJ2-3; tentatively, D is TRBD1 or TRBD2 (6 bases each). With 7 bases removed from V and 4 bases from J, the gap between germline ends came to 13 bases. CDR1 and CDR2 from the germline V gene are SGHRS and YFSETQ. This CDR3 is built from 13 residues. CDR3 in DNA: TGCGCCAGCGGATCGGGGGCCTCAGATACGCAGTATTTT. Translation: CASGSGASDTQYF.

The chain combines TRBV5-1 with TRBJ1-2; 7 bases align to TRBD1. V shed 0 bases, J shed 3 bases, and the junction held 5 bases outside the gene matches. Germline V gene data show CDR1 as SGHRS and CDR2 as YFSETQ. The CDR3 runs 15 residues. In nucleotides, the CDR3 is TGCGCCAGCAGCTTGGAGGGGGCACCGCACTATGGCTACACCTTC. Translated, it gives CASSLEGAPHYGYTF.

The chain carries TRBV15 and TRBJ1-5, with D possibly matching TRBD1 (5 bases). Trimming shortened V by 5 bases and J by 5 bases, and 10 bases separated the two germline ends. This CDR3 region has 13 residues. In germline, CDR1 is LNHNV, CDR2 YYDKDF (reference sequence). The CDR3 reads CATSGGGYQPQHF. Here the CDR3 DNA reads TGTGCCACCAGCGGGGGTGGGTATCAGCCCCAGCATTTT.

This clone occurred once. This chain links TRBV6-5 with TRBJ1-1, with D unclear. There are 14 residues in the CDR3. V shed 6 bases and J shed 1 base, with 12 bases lying between them. In germline, CDR1 is MNHEY, CDR2 SVGAGI. CDR3 region: CASSDFDGNTEAFF. The CDR3, as DNA: TGTGCCAGCAGCGACTTCGACGGGAACACTGAAGCTTTCTTT.

V usage is TRBV10-3 and J usage is TRBJ2-7; D gene unclear. The germline V and J ends were trimmed by 3 bases and 0 bases, with 9 bases remaining between them. The CDR3 runs 14 residues. Germline CDR1 and CDR2: ENHRY and SYGVKD. The CDR3 sequence: CAISEHPDSYEQYF. The CDR3 coding sequence is TGTGCCATCAGTGAACATCCGGACTCCTACGAGCAGTACTTC.

J is TRBJ1-1 and V is TRBV12-3 or TRBV12-4, with D possibly being TRBD1 (5 bases). V lost 3 bases and J 5 bases, leaving 10 bases between the germline ends. The CDR3 has 13 amino acids. The CDR3 reads CASSLNGATEAFF. In DNA form, the CDR3 reads TGTGCCAGCAGTTTGAACGGGGCTACTGAAGCTTTCTTT.

V gene TRBV5-4 combines with J gene TRBJ2-7; 9 nucleotides align to TRBD2. Trimming removed 0 bases from V and 3 bases from J; junction bases left unmatched: 4. The CDR3 is 15 amino acids. Germline values: CDR1 SGHNT, CDR2 YYREEE (reference sequence). This CDR3 reads CASSLGLAGFYEQYF. CDR3 DNA sequence: TGTGCCAGCAGCTTGGGGCTAGCGGGGTTCTACGAGCAGTACTTC.

The chain has TRBV9 and TRBJ2-1; D is possibly TRBD1 or TRBD2 (5 bases each). The germline gives CDR1 SGDLS, CDR2 YYNGEE. This CDR3 is built from 16 residues. The germline V and J ends were trimmed by 4 bases and 8 bases, with 22 bases remaining between them. CDR3 DNA sequence: TGTGCCAGCAGCCCCGGACTGGTCCCCCGGGGCGATGAGCAGTTCTTC. It codes for CASSPGLVPRGDEQFF.

The chain links TRBV27 to TRBJ2-2, with a tentative D call TRBD2 (6 bases). Germline lookup yields CDR1 MNHEY and CDR2 SMNVEV (reference sequence). The V and J ends lost 3 bases and 2 bases respectively, with 10 bases between them. This CDR3 contains 15 residues. The CDR3 loop reads CASSLIGLNTGELFF. CDR3 DNA sequence: TGTGCCAGCAGTTTGATAGGACTAAACACCGGGGAGCTGTTTTTT.

The rearrangement joins TRBV5-6 to TRBJ2-7; no clear D. V was pared by 3 bases and J by 6 bases, with 13 bases between. Germline values: CDR1 SGHDT, CDR2 YYEEEE. The CDR3 spans 13 residues. CDR3 in amino acids: CASSSGLSAEQYF. CDR3 nucleotides: TGTGCCAGCAGCTCCGGGCTGTCGGCCGAGCAGTACTTC.

The V gene is TRBV2, the J gene TRBJ2-2, with D possibly being TRBD2 (7 bases). The germline V gene encodes CDR1 SNHLY and CDR2 FYNNEI. V lost 5 bases to trimming and J lost 0 bases, with 10 bases between them. This CDR3 has 15 residues. The CDR3 DNA follows: TGTGCCAGCAGTCCGCGGGGGCCGAACACCGGGGAGCTGTTTTTT. Translated, it gives CASSPRGPNTGELFF.

The gene calls are TRBV6-4 and TRBJ2-6; D unclear. The CDR3 consists of 16 residues. Germline V gives CDR1 MRHNA, CDR2 SNTAGT. Trimming shortened V by 2 bases and J by 2 bases, and 10 bases separated the two germline ends. CDR3 coding DNA: TGTGCCAGCAGTGACGGTGGAAATACTGGGGCCAACGTCCTGACTTTC. Protein product: CASSDGGNTGANVLTF.

The V gene is TRBV7-3, the J gene TRBJ2-2, with 7 bases fitting TRBD1. The CDR3 spans 15 residues. V was pared by 5 bases and J by 0 bases, with 3 bases of the junction left unmatched. From germline, CDR1 is SGHTA and CDR2 FQGTGA. The chain's CDR3 is CASSLGQPNTGELFF. Here the CDR3 DNA reads TGTGCCAGCAGCCTGGGACAGCCGAACACCGGGGAGCTGTTTTTT.